This T cell receptor beta chain derives from a study of technical replicates of blood from a few donors. Using immunoSEQ multiplex PCR, the repertoire was profiled, and TCRdb retains in-frame clones only, with some absent. The data show approximately 78,000 clones, around nine tenths seen once. Germline values: CDR1 SGHAT, CDR2 FQNNGV. This CDR3 spans 13 amino acids. Concerning this clone: At one end, the junction sequence differs from germline, possibly due to a read error.

This TCR derives from a human donor in good health. V usage is TRBV11-2 and J usage is TRBJ1-2; D is undetermined. Sequenced material: T cells isolated from PBMCs. The CDR3 reads CASSRNREWTVYF. As DNA, the CDR3 is TGTGCCAGCAGCCGAAATAGGGAATGGACTGTCTACTTC.